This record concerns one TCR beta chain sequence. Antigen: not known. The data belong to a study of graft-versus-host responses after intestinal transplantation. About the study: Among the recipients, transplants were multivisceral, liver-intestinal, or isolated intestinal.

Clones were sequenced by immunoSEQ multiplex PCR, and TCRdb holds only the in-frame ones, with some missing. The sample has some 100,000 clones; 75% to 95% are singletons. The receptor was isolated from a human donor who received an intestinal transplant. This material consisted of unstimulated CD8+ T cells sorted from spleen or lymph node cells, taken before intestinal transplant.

In DNA form, the CDR3 reads TGTGCCAGCAGCGTAGTGGGGTTCCTAGACAATGAGCAGTTCTTC. It specifies CASSVVGFLDNEQFF. This chain links TRBV9 with TRBJ2-1; no definite D call. The V and J ends lost 0 bases and 5 bases respectively, with 12 bases between them. This CDR3 has 15 amino acids. Germline V gene data show CDR1 as SGDLS and CDR2 as YYNGEE.